A single sample is the source of the 15 T cell receptor beta chains below, sequenced in a study of blood T cell repertoires in COVID-19. TCRdb keeps only in-frame clones here, not all; method: immunoSEQ multiplex PCR. The sample records under 450,000 clones, less than 90% being singletons. The sample was PBMCs or T cells enriched from blood (not recorded which). The receptor source for this set is a woman aged 45-60 years who had recovered from COVID-19.

The chain uses TRBV29-1 and TRBJ1-5; D gene uncertain. V lost 4 bases and J lost 6, with 13 bases in between. Germline loops: CDR1 SQVTM, CDR2 ANQGSEA. The CDR3 length is 13 residues. The DNA of the CDR3 is TGCAGCGTTGTGAGGCAGCTAGGTCAGCCCCAGCATTTT. Translated, it gives CSVVRQLGQPQHF.

The V call is TRBV9, the J call TRBJ1-2, with D possibly being TRBD1 (5 bases). Germline values: CDR1 SGDLS, CDR2 YYNGEE. This CDR3 is 17 amino acids long. Trimming took off 0 bases at V and 0 bases at J, with 15 bases between the two ends. The CDR3 sequence: CASSVATSGGANYGYTF. CDR3 coding DNA: TGTGCCAGCAGCGTAGCTACTTCCGGGGGGGCTAACTATGGCTACACCTTC.

This clone was counted a single time. CDR3 bases: TGTGCCATCACCCTCTCTAGCGGGAGTAGGTTGGATACGCAGTATTTT. Protein sequence: CAITLSSGSRLDTQYF. The V gene is TRBV2, the J gene TRBJ2-3; 10 bases match TRBD2. Germline trimming cut 10 bases from V and 6 bases from J; bases unmatched to any gene: 16. This CDR3 is built from 16 residues. The germline gives CDR1 SNHLY, CDR2 FYNNEI. Full variable domain (remainder filled in from reference TRBV2 and TRBJ2-3): EPEVTQTPSHQVTQMGQEVILRCVPISNHLYFYWYRQILGQKVEFLVSFYNNEISEKSEIFDDQFSVERPDGSNFTLKIRSTKLEDSAMYFCAITLSSGSRLDTQYFGPGTRLTVL.

J is TRBJ1-4 and V is TRBV6-5, with no clear D. Germline assignment: CDR1 MNHEY and CDR2 SVGAGI. Trimming pared 6 bases from V and 0 bases from J, leaving 11 bases between. The CDR3 length is 15 residues. The CDR3 nucleotides read TGTGCCAGCAGCCCGATGAGTGCAACTAATGAAAAACTGTTTTTT. Translated: CASSPMSATNEKLFF.

This clone appeared a single time. This chain links TRBV6-5 with TRBJ2-7; possible D gene TRBD1, 6 bases. CDR3 length equals 14 residues. V lost 2 bases and J lost 2, with 10 bases in between. Germline V gene data show CDR1 as MNHEY and CDR2 as SVGAGI. CDR3 nucleotide sequence: TGTGCCAGCAGTTACCTGGGGGCCCCCTACGAGCAGTACTTC. Translation gives CASSYLGAPYEQYF.

The chain joins TRBV7-3 to TRBJ2-2, with D maybe TRBD1 (5 bases). Germline V gene sequence: CDR1 SGHTA, CDR2 FQGTGA. The CDR3 has 16 residues. V was clipped by 4 bases and J by 7 bases, with 19 bases between them. The CDR3 DNA reads as TGTGCCAGCAGCTCCAGTGGGGCCCCCCAACACGGGGAGCTGTTTTTT. Protein sequence: CASSSSGAPQHGELFF. Complete variable domain (other parts from reference TRBV7-3 and TRBJ2-2): GAGVSQTPSNKVTEKGKYVELRCDPISGHTALYWYRQSLGQGPEFLIYFQGTGAADDSGLPNDRFFAVRPEGSVSTLKIQRTERGDSAVYLCASSSSGAPQHGELFFGEGSRLTVL.

The chain carries TRBV20-1 and TRBJ1-1; D is uncertain. CDR1 is DFQATT and CDR2 is SNEGSKA in the germline V gene (reference sequence). This CDR3 contains 14 residues. Trimming pared 5 bases from V and 6 bases from J, leaving 19 bases between. CDR3 sequence reads: CSAGGERGSAEAFF. The CDR3 DNA follows: TGCAGTGCTGGTGGTGAGCGGGGATCGGCTGAAGCTTTCTTT.

This chain links TRBV5-4 with TRBJ2-2; 10 bases match TRBD2. This CDR3 is built from 16 residues. Germline V CDR1 and CDR2: SGHNT, YYREEE (reference sequence). The trim removed 0 bases at V and 4 bases at J, leaving 3 bases unmatched. The CDR3: CASSLGLAGATGELFF. Written as DNA, the CDR3 is TGTGCCAGCAGCTTGGGCCTAGCGGGAGCCACCGGGGAGCTGTTTTTT.

CDR3 nucleotide sequence: TGTGCCAGCAGCCCGACTAGCGGCAATGAGCAGTTCTTC. Its protein product is CASSPTSGNEQFF. The V call is TRBV12-3 or TRBV12-4, the J call TRBJ2-1; 9 positions agree with TRBD2. This CDR3 contains 13 residues. V lost 6 bases to trimming and J lost 6 bases; unmatched junction nucleotides: 3.

The chain recombines TRBV19 with TRBJ1-1, with D hard to call. The germline CDR1 and CDR2 sequences are LNHDA and SQIVND (reference sequence). V lost 0 bases to trimming and J lost 1 base, with 9 bases between them. CDR3 length equals 15 residues. The CDR3 coding sequence is TGTGCCAGTAGTATAGAAGGTTCAGGGAACACTGAAGCTTTCTTT. Protein product: CASSIEGSGNTEAFF.

This chain connects TRBV4-1 to TRBJ1-4, with TRBD1 as a possible D gene (5 bases). Deletions cut 4 bases from V and 1 base from J, with 7 bases between. The CDR3 covers 14 residues. CDR1 is MGHRA, CDR2 YSYEKL, per germline. The CDR3 bases are TGCGCCAGCAGCCCCCAGGGAACTAATGAAAAACTGTTTTTT. It specifies CASSPQGTNEKLFF.

Only one count was recorded for this clone. The chain combines TRBV6-2 or TRBV6-3 with TRBJ2-1; 7 bases are a match to TRBD2. J lost 4 bases, V lost 2 bases, and 11 bases had no gene match. The CDR3 sequence is 17 residues long. Germline values: CDR1 MNHEY, CDR2 SVGEGT. The CDR3 sequence: CASSYEKGLKDYNEQFF. The CDR3 DNA is TGTGCCAGCAGTTACGAAAAGGGACTAAAGGATTACAATGAGCAGTTCTTC.

The genes are TRBV2 and TRBJ1-3, with unresolved D. The V end lost 3 bases, the J end lost 4 bases, and 7 bases lay between the germline ends. The CDR3 has 13 residues. CDR1 is SNHLY and CDR2 is FYNNEI in the germline V gene. The CDR3 DNA is TGTGCCAGCAGTGAGTCAAAAGGAAACACCATATATTTT. Its translation: CASSESKGNTIYF.

There are a few counts of this clone. This sequence joins TRBV3-1 (or the pseudogene TRBV3-2) and TRBJ1-3, with 8 bases aligning to TRBD1. V gave up 3 bases and J gave up 8 bases; unmatched junction bases: 3. CDR1 and CDR2 (germline): LGHDT, YNNKEL (reference sequence). CDR3 length equals 13 residues. CDR3 residues: CASSQDREDTIYF. The CDR3 bases are TGTGCCAGCAGCCAGGACAGGGAAGACACCATATATTTT.

This chain links TRBV18 with TRBJ2-3, with TRBD2 matching over 14 bases. This CDR3 has 17 residues. V lost 0 bases to trimming and J lost 3 bases; unmatched junction nucleotides: 2. Germline CDR1 is KGHSH and CDR2 is LQKENI. CDR3 protein: CASSPPTSGRGTDTQYF. In DNA form, the CDR3 reads TGTGCCAGCTCACCACCGACTAGCGGGAGGGGAACAGATACGCAGTATTTT. Full variable domain (outside the CDR3, taken from reference TRBV18 and TRBJ2-3): NAGVMQNPRHLVRRRGQEARLRCSPMKGHSHVYWYRQLPEEGLKFMVYLQKENIIDESGMPKERFSAEFPKEGPSILRIQQVVRGDSAAYFCASSPPTSGRGTDTQYFGPGTRLTVL.